The 9 T cell receptor beta chains presented below share a single source sample, sequenced in a study of vaccination and CD4 T cells after COVID-19. The treatment here: approximately nine-day PBMC culture with coronavirus spike peptide pools or control peptides (ViraFEST assay). Sequence data for DNA of cultured CD4+ T cells were generated by the Oncomine TCR Beta short-read assay. TCRdb analysed the PCR reads with MiXCR anew, one entry per CDR3 protein. The sample holds about 8,900 distinct CDR3 sequences, 64% seen once. These receptors have no known antigen. The sample taken for sequencing was CD4+ T cells from blood, cultured in vitro. These receptors all come from a human donor who had recovered from COVID-19.

This chain connects TRBV20-1 to TRBJ2-1, with D possibly TRBD2 on 6 matching bases. The CDR3 has 15 amino acids. Deletions cut 3 bases from V and 5 bases from J, with 17 bases between. Germline V gene sequence: CDR1 DFQATT, CDR2 SNEGSKA (reference sequence). CDR3 region: CSARGWRLGNNEQFF. CDR3 sequence (DNA): TGCAGTGCTAGGGGCTGGCGACTAGGGAACAATGAGCAGTTCTTC.

This clonotype occurred a few times. The J gene is TRBJ1-2, the V gene TRBV15; TRBD1 aligns across 7 bases. Germline-derived CDR1 and CDR2 are LNHNV and YYDKDF (reference sequence). The CDR3 spans 15 residues. V trimming: 9 bases; J trimming: 0 bases; junction bases outside the gene matches: 10. In nucleotides, the CDR3 is TGTGCCACTCGACAGGGAAAGGGAGCTAACTATGGCTACACCTTC. The encoded protein is CATRQGKGANYGYTF.

The chain uses TRBV20-1 and TRBJ1-5, with TRBD1 matching over 7 bases. The CDR3 contains 14 residues. Germline V CDR1 and CDR2: DFQATT, SNEGSKA (reference sequence). The V segment lost 3 bases and the J segment 2 bases; nucleotides outside the gene matches: 4. The CDR3 DNA reads as TGCAGTGCTAGCGAGGGGGCTGGCAATCAGCCCCAGCATTTT. This sequence encodes CSASEGAGNQPQHF.

A few counts support this clonotype. V is TRBV6-1 and J is TRBJ1-6; D is possibly TRBD1 (5 bases). Germline CDR1 reads MNHNS; CDR2 reads SASEGT. The V gene lost 3 bases and the J gene lost 8 bases, with 17 bases spanning the gap. This CDR3 is 16 amino acids long. In DNA, the CDR3 is TGTGCCAGCAGTGATATTTTGTCGACAGACCATTCACCCCTCCACTTT. Its translation is CASSDILSTDHSPLHF.

This clonotype was counted between two and nine times. The CDR3 sequence is CASSPTGTGAGYTF. The CDR3 bases are TGTGCCAGTTCTCCAACCGGGACAGGGGCTGGCTACACCTTC. The chain is built from TRBV19 and TRBJ1-2; 10 nucleotides align to TRBD1. Germline lookup yields CDR1 LNHDA and CDR2 SQIVND (reference sequence). V shed 8 bases, J shed 7 bases, and the junction held 10 bases outside the gene matches. The CDR3 length is 14 residues.

This clonotype was picked up a small number of times. V is TRBV19 and J is TRBJ2-7; D not certain. V was clipped by 6 bases and J by 1 base, with 16 bases between them. The germline gives CDR1 LNHDA, CDR2 SQIVND (reference sequence). The CDR3 is 15 residues long. The CDR3 is CASSPGPLPSYEQYF. The CDR3 nucleotides read TGTGCCAGTAGCCCTGGGCCCTTGCCTTCCTACGAGCAGTACTTC.

In nucleotides, the CDR3 is TGTGCCAGCAGCCCCAAAAGGACTAGCGGGAGACACGAGCAGTACTTC. Translating gives CASSPKRTSGRHEQYF. The chain uses TRBV27 and TRBJ2-7; TRBD2 matches 13 bases. The CDR3 extends over 16 amino acids. V dropped 6 bases and J dropped 5; count of bases not matched to a gene: 10. Germline-derived CDR1 and CDR2 are MNHEY and SMNVEV (reference sequence).

The genes are TRBV7-8 and TRBJ1-5, with 8 bases that match TRBD1. The V and J ends lost 3 bases and 0 bases, in that order; junction bases with no gene match: 7. CDR1 is SGHVS and CDR2 is FQNEAQ in the germline V gene. There are 17 residues in the CDR3. The CDR3 is CASSLGQAVYSNQPQHF. The CDR3 coding sequence is TGTGCCAGCAGCTTGGGACAGGCGGTGTATAGCAATCAGCCCCAGCATTTT. The variable domain in full, completed from reference TRBV7-8 and TRBJ1-5, reads GAGVSQSPRYKVAKRGQDVALRCDPISGHVSLFWYQQALGQGPEFLTYFQNEAQLDKSGLPSDRFFAERPEGSVSTLKIQRTQQEDSAVYLCASSLGQAVYSNQPQHFGDGTRLSIL.

A few counts support this clonotype. V usage is TRBV27 and J usage is TRBJ1-2; no firm D call. This CDR3 spans 13 amino acids. Trimming cost V 5 bases and J 4 bases, with 11 bases left between them. Germline assignment: CDR1 MNHEY and CDR2 SMNVEV (reference sequence). The CDR3 DNA sequence: TGTGCCAGCAGTCGACGGGATCTCTATGGCTACACCTTC. As protein: CASSRRDLYGYTF.